Presented here are 21 T cell receptor beta chains from one specimen sequenced in a study of identical twins. MiXCR, run by TCRdb on the 5' RACE reads, gives a single entry per CDR3 protein. The table includes about 700,000 distinct CDR3 sequences, approximately 6.1% detected once. What was sequenced was naive T cells sorted from blood. The receptors stem from a man between 18 and 35 years old in good health.

This clonotype was detected only a few times. The chain recombines TRBV28 with TRBJ2-5; D is possibly TRBD2 (5 bases). CDR1 is MDHEN, CDR2 SYDVKM, per germline. Trimming removed 2 bases from V and 3 bases from J, with 10 bases in between. The CDR3 loop spans 14 amino acids. The CDR3 region has the DNA TGTGCCAGCAGTTTACCGGACGGGAAAGAGACCCAGTACTTC. Its protein is CASSLPDGKETQYF.

This clonotype was counted at least ten times. V is TRBV11-2 and J is TRBJ2-7, with TRBD2 matching 11 bases. There are 18 residues in the CDR3. The V gene end was trimmed by 2 bases and the J gene end by 0 bases; junction bases not matched to a gene: 9. Per germline, CDR1 SGHAT and CDR2 FQNNGV. The CDR3 reads CASSLPRTSGWISYEQYV. As DNA, the CDR3 is TGTGCCAGCAGCTTACCCAGGACTAGCGGGTGGATCTCCTACGAGCAGTACGTC.

This clonotype was seen repeatedly, ten times or more. The V call is TRBV12-3 or TRBV12-4, the J call TRBJ1-1; 7 bases are shared with TRBD1. The CDR3 runs 14 residues. J gave up 4 bases and V 6 bases, and 8 bases lay outside the gene matches. The CDR3, as DNA: TGTGCCAGCAGCCCCAGACAGGGCGCCACTGAAGCTTTCTTT. Protein product: CASSPRQGATEAFF.

J is TRBJ2-2 and V is TRBV6-1; 10 positions agree with TRBD1. The germline V gene has CDR1 MNHNS and CDR2 SASEGT. This CDR3 has 15 amino acids. Trimming cost V 5 bases and J 7 bases; bases outside gene matches: 7. Written as DNA, the CDR3 is TGTGCCAGCAGTAAAGACAGGGGGCTCAGCGGGGAGCTGTTTTTT. Its translation: CASSKDRGLSGELFF.

This clonotype was counted only a few times. The chain couples TRBV18 to TRBJ2-4; TRBD2 matches 8 bases. This CDR3 has 14 amino acids. Germline V lookup: CDR1 KGHSH, CDR2 LQKENI. J gave up 7 bases and V 0 bases, and 2 bases lay outside the gene matches. This CDR3 reads CASSPPGLANIQYF. DNA of the CDR3: TGTGCCAGCTCACCACCAGGACTAGCTAACATTCAGTACTTC. Full variable domain (remainder filled in from reference TRBV18 and TRBJ2-4): NAGVMQNPRHLVRRRGQEARLRCSPMKGHSHVYWYRQLPEEGLKFMVYLQKENIIDESGMPKERFSAEFPKEGPSILRIQQVVRGDSAAYFCASSPPGLANIQYFGAGTRLSVL.

This clonotype has at least ten counts. The chain has TRBV7-9 and TRBJ2-1; weak D call: TRBD2 (7 bases). Trimming shortened V by 5 bases and J by 6 bases, and 17 bases separated the two germline ends. Looked up from germline, CDR1 is SEHNR and CDR2 is FQNEAQ (reference sequence). The CDR3 covers 15 residues. Here the CDR3 reads CASSLGGHQGNEQFF. DNA of the CDR3: TGTGCCAGCAGCCTGGGGGGGCATCAGGGCAATGAGCAGTTCTTC.

This clonotype was recorded a few times. The V call is TRBV20-1, the J call TRBJ2-3; possibly TRBD2 for D (7 bases). The CDR3 sequence is 12 residues long. Germline loops: CDR1 DFQATT, CDR2 SNEGSKA (reference sequence). With 6 bases removed from V and 6 bases from J, the gap between germline ends came to 13 bases. The CDR3 protein is CSASRGGDTQYF. Written as DNA, the CDR3 is TGCAGTGCGTCAAGGGGGGGGGATACGCAGTATTTT.

In its sample, this clonotype was seen many times. The V gene is TRBV9, the J gene TRBJ2-1; D is unresolved. CDR1 and CDR2 (germline): SGDLS, YYNGEE. The CDR3 consists of 12 residues. Trimming took off 6 bases at V and 7 bases at J, with 11 bases between the two ends. CDR3 bases: TGTGCCAGCAACCCTATTCGGAATGAGCAGTTCTTC. Amino acid sequence: CASNPIRNEQFF.

This clonotype was counted only a few times. V gene TRBV20-1 combines with J gene TRBJ2-5; 9 bases match TRBD2. The CDR3 runs 18 residues. The germline CDR1 and CDR2 sequences are DFQATT and SNEGSKA (reference sequence). J gave up 0 bases and V 0 bases, and 11 bases lay outside the gene matches. The CDR3 DNA reads TGCAGTGCTAGAGATACGTTAGCGGGAGCTGGTCACCAAGAGACCCAGTACTTC. This gives the protein CSARDTLAGAGHQETQYF.

This clonotype was observed a handful of times. As DNA, the CDR3 is TGTGCCAGCAGCTCGGGACTAGCGGGATCCGAGACCCAGTACTTC. Amino acid sequence: CASSSGLAGSETQYF. The chain couples TRBV7-9 to TRBJ2-5, with 13 positions matching TRBD2. After removal of 4 bases from V and 5 bases from J, the junction contained 4 bases not matched to a gene. This CDR3 comprises 15 residues. From germline, CDR1 is SEHNR and CDR2 FQNEAQ (reference sequence).

This clonotype was observed many times. The chain is built from TRBV10-3 and TRBJ1-6; D is unresolved. There are 13 residues in the CDR3. V lost 3 bases, J lost 8 bases, and 8 bases lay in between. The germline gives CDR1 ENHRY, CDR2 SYGVKD. CDR3 amino acids: CAISDGRHSPLHF. In nucleotides, the CDR3 is TGTGCCATCAGTGATGGGCGGCATTCACCCCTCCACTTT.

This clonotype was detected ten times or more. The chain links TRBV12-3 or TRBV12-4 to TRBJ1-1; the match to TRBD1 covers 8 bases. J lost 8 bases, V lost 10 bases, and 12 bases had no gene match. The CDR3 sequence is 13 residues long. The CDR3 sequence: CATTQGASWEAFF. CDR3 nucleotides: TGTGCCACTACCCAGGGGGCCTCCTGGGAAGCTTTCTTT.

The chain joins TRBV11-2 to TRBJ2-2; no reliable D call. Germline CDR1 SGHAT, CDR2 FQNNGV. The V end was cut by 4 bases, the J end by 2 bases, with 20 bases between. The CDR3 sequence is 18 residues long. CDR3 in DNA: TGTGCCAGCAGCTCATTTCCCCCTAATACGGAAAACACCGGGGAGCTGTTTTTT. Translation gives CASSSFPPNTENTGELFF.

In its sample, this clonotype was seen many times. The rearrangement joins TRBV6-2 or TRBV6-3 to TRBJ2-5, with 7 bases fitting TRBD1. The CDR3 has 15 residues. Germline trimming cut 5 bases from V and 4 bases from J; bases unmatched to any gene: 10. CDR1 is MNHEY, CDR2 SVGEGT, per germline. CDR3 in amino acids: CASSKERTGLETQYF. The CDR3 DNA reads TGTGCCAGCAGTAAGGAAAGGACAGGTCTAGAGACCCAGTACTTC.

This clonotype was counted ten times or more. This chain links TRBV13 with TRBJ2-1; 7 nucleotides align to TRBD1. The germline V gene encodes CDR1 PRHDT and CDR2 FYEKMQ (reference sequence). The CDR3 length is 14 residues. V trimming: 4 bases; J trimming: 6 bases; junction bases outside the gene matches: 6. The CDR3 DNA follows: TGTGCCAGCAGCTCGAGGGGACAGATCAATGAGCAGTTCTTC. The encoded protein is CASSSRGQINEQFF.

This clonotype has more than one count but fewer than ten. V is TRBV20-1 and J is TRBJ2-3; 12 positions match TRBD2. CDR3 length: 18 amino acids. The V and J ends lost 6 bases and 0 bases, in that order; junction bases with no gene match: 13. CDR1 is DFQATT, CDR2 SNEGSKA, per germline (reference sequence). CDR3 bases: TGCAGTGCCCCGACCGGGACTAGCGGGTTGAGGAGCACAGATACGCAGTATTTT. Its translation is CSAPTGTSGLRSTDTQYF.

This clonotype was picked up a small number of times. The gene calls are TRBV5-1 and TRBJ2-2; weak D call: TRBD1 (5 bases). Between the trimmed V and J ends, which lost 4 bases and 6 bases, there was a span of 16 bases. CDR1 is SGHRS, CDR2 YFSETQ, per germline. The CDR3 contains 15 residues. CDR3 sequence reads: CASSGPSGIPGELFF. CDR3 bases: TGCGCCAGCAGCGGACCCTCAGGGATTCCCGGGGAGCTGTTTTTT.

This clonotype was detected ten times or more. The chain combines TRBV12-3 or TRBV12-4 with TRBJ2-1; 7 nucleotides match TRBD2. With V trimmed by 2 bases and J by 2 bases, 3 bases remained unmatched. The CDR3 is 15 amino acids. The CDR3 region has the DNA TGTGCCAGCAGTTTAAGGAGCGGGACCTACAATGAGCAGTTCTTC. It codes for CASSLRSGTYNEQFF.

This clonotype turned up a few times. The V gene is TRBV10-3, the J gene TRBJ2-3; D remains unclear. The CDR3 length is 17 residues. The V end lost 1 base, the J end lost 2 bases, and 16 bases lay between the germline ends. CDR1 is ENHRY and CDR2 is SYGVKD in the germline V gene. As DNA, the CDR3 is TGTGCCATCAGTGAGTTGGAACTGAGGCAAGTCACAGATACGCAGTATTTT. It specifies CAISELELRQVTDTQYF.

The rearrangement links TRBV20-1 to TRBJ2-2, with a weak D call TRBD1 (5 bases). Germline values: CDR1 DFQATT, CDR2 SNEGSKA (reference sequence). The CDR3 is 16 residues long. V lost 6 bases and J lost 1, with 18 bases in between. In DNA form, the CDR3 reads TGCAGTGCCGCTCCCCAGGGAAGACGGAACACCGGGGAGCTGTTTTTT. Protein sequence: CSAAPQGRRNTGELFF.

This clonotype came up many times. The chain employs TRBV15 and TRBJ1-1; D uncertain. Trimming took off 0 bases at V and 0 bases at J, with 20 bases between the two ends. Germline values: CDR1 LNHNV, CDR2 YYDKDF (reference sequence). CDR3 length: 19 amino acids. The CDR3 is CATSREVLGRPYMNTEAFF. The CDR3 region has the DNA TGTGCCACCAGCAGAGAGGTCCTCGGCAGGCCCTACATGAACACTGAAGCTTTCTTT. The whole variable domain, remainder taken from reference TRBV15 and TRBJ1-1, is DAMVIQNPRYQVTQFGKPVTLSCSQTLNHNVMYWYQQKSSQAPKLLFHYYDKDFNNEADTPDNFQSRRPNTSFCFLDIRSPGLGDTAMYLCATSREVLGRPYMNTEAFFGQGTRLTVV.